These T cell receptor beta chains were read from a single sample in a study of blood T cell repertoires in COVID-19. TCRdb's table, derived via immunoSEQ multiplex PCR, lists solely in-frame clones and lacks some. The repertoire holds hundreds of thousands of clones, with approximately 86% as singletons. Sequencing was carried out using peripheral blood. These receptors all come from a man in his 60s who had recovered from COVID-19. Each CDR3 is given with its conserved first and last residue. D genes are given only for firm matches. Some rows have no size entry. The others give once, few or many, or a class for an expanded clone.

J,D,size,V,DNA,CDR3
TRBJ1-6,.,.,TRBV28,TGTGCCAGCAGTTTATCGGGTGTCGGGGGTTCACCCCTCCACTTT,CASSLSGVGGSPLHF
TRBJ1-2,TRBD1,.,TRBV4-2,TGTGCCAGCAGCCAAGGGACAGGACAAACTAACTATGGCTACACCTTC,CASSQGTGQTNYGYTF
TRBJ1-5,.,once,TRBV9,TGTGCCAGCAGCGTAGTTAGGGGTCGGGCTTCAAATCAGCCCCAGCATTTT,CASSVVRGRASNQPQHF
TRBJ2-5,TRBD1,.,TRBV29-1,TGCAGCGTTGAGGTCAGGGGGTGGGAGACCCAGTACTTC,CSVEVRGWETQYF
TRBJ2-5,TRBD2,.,TRBV5-1,TGCGCCAGCAGCCGGCGGGCGGGGGATAGGGAGACCCAGTACTTC,CASSRRAGDRETQYF
TRBJ2-7,.,.,TRBV2,TGTGCCAGCAGTCTAGAGACCTACGAGCAGTACTTC,CASSLETYEQYF
TRBJ2-5,TRBD2,.,TRBV5-1,TGCGCCAGCAGCTTGGCGGCTAGCGGGGGGGCTCTGCAAGAGACCCAGTACTTC,CASSLAASGGALQETQYF
TRBJ1-2,.,.,TRBV6-5,TGTGCCAGCAGTTTACCCCGGGACATCTATGGCTACACCTTC,CASSLPRDIYGYTF
TRBJ1-6,.,.,TRBV30,TGTGCCTGGAGTGTATCACCCCGGGATTCACCCCTCCACTTT,CAWSVSPRDSPLHF
TRBJ1-2,.,.,TRBV6-1,TGTGCCAGCAGTGAAGTTCCGGAGTATGGCTACACCTTC,CASSEVPEYGYTF
TRBJ1-1,TRBD1,.,TRBV5-1,TGCGCCAGCAGCTTTGGCTCGGGACAGGGGCTGTGGGCTTTCTTT,CASSFGSGQGLWAFF
TRBJ2-7,TRBD2,once,TRBV6-6,TGTGCCAGCAACCCAGCGGGGGGCGAGCAGTACTTC,CASNPAGGEQYF
TRBJ1-5,.,.,TRBV12-3/TRBV12-4,TGTGCCAGCAGTTTAGCAGCCCATCAGCCCCAGCATTTT,CASSLAAHQPQHF
TRBJ1-5,.,.,TRBV25-1,TGTGCCAGCAGCCTTGGGGCGACGAATCAGCCCCAGCATTTT,CASSLGATNQPQHF
TRBJ1-2,.,.,TRBV12-3/TRBV12-4,TGTGCCAGCAGCCCATCAGGGTCGGCTGGCTACACCTTC,CASSPSGSAGYTF
TRBJ1-5,TRBD1,.,TRBV4-2,TGTGCCAGCAGCCAGGGAAGGGACAGGGCTAATCAGCCCCAGCATTTT,CASSQGRDRANQPQHF
TRBJ1-4,TRBD1,.,TRBV19,TGTGCCAGTAGTATCCACAGGGGGTCAACTAATGAAAAACTGTTTTTT,CASSIHRGSTNEKLFF
TRBJ2-5,TRBD1,.,TRBV10-3,TGTGCCATCAGCCCAGGACAGGGTACCGATGGGACCCAGTACTTC,CAISPGQGTDGTQYF
TRBJ1-4,.,.,TRBV3-1/TRBV3-2,TGTGCCAGCAGCCAAATCGGGGAACTGTTTTTT,CASSQIGELFF
TRBJ1-1,.,.,TRBV5-1,TGCGCCAGCAGCTTACCTGAGGGCCCCGGAGGGCGAGCTTTCTTT,CASSLPEGPGGRAFF
TRBJ1-6,.,once,TRBV6-5,TGTGCCACCTGTCAGGGGTCCTATAATTCACCCCTCCACTTT,CATCQGSYNSPLHF
TRBJ1-2,TRBD1,.,TRBV12-3/TRBV12-4,TGTGCCAGCAGTCTATATGGACAGGCTGGCTACACCTTC,CASSLYGQAGYTF
TRBJ2-2,TRBD2,.,TRBV11-2,TGTGCCAGCAGCCTTAGCGGGGGGGCCGTATACACCGGGGAGCTGTTTTTT,CASSLSGGAVYTGELFF
TRBJ2-7,TRBD1,.,TRBV4-1,TGCGCCAGCAGCCGGGATCGGGACAGCGCCTACGAGCAGTACTTC,CASSRDRDSAYEQYF
TRBJ2-2,.,.,TRBV3-1/TRBV3-2,TGTGCCAGCAGCCACCAGGGTACGGCCGGGGAGCTGTTTTTT,CASSHQGTAGELFF
TRBJ1-5,.,.,TRBV9,TGTGCCAGCAACGAGGGGGGGGGCAGCAATCAGCCCCAGCATTTT,CASNEGGGSNQPQHF
TRBJ1-5,.,.,TRBV19,TGTGCCAGTAGTATAGCCCGGGGTCCGGGTCAGCCCCAGCATTTT,CASSIARGPGQPQHF
TRBJ1-3,.,.,TRBV5-1,TGCGCCAGCAGCCCAGGACACAACTCTGGAAACACCATATATTTT,CASSPGHNSGNTIYF
TRBJ2-3,TRBD2,.,TRBV18,TGTGCCAGCTCACCTGTCCGACTAGCGGGGAGCACAGATACGCAGTATTTT,CASSPVRLAGSTDTQYF
TRBJ1-1,TRBD1,.,TRBV28,TGTGCCAGCACTGGTACCGGGACAGGGAGGAACACTGAAGCTTTCTTT,CASTGTGTGRNTEAFF
TRBJ2-3,TRBD2,.,TRBV4-1,TGCGCCAGCAGCCAAGAGACCAGTAGCGGGGGGCCAGATACGCAGTATTTT,CASSQETSSGGPDTQYF
TRBJ2-1,.,.,TRBV11-3,TGTGCCAGCAGCTTAGGGGGGCCGGGTAATGAGCAGTTCTTC,CASSLGGPGNEQFF
TRBJ2-3,.,.,TRBV19,TGTGCCAGTGGGGCACTCGGGGATACGCAGTATTTT,CASGALGDTQYF
TRBJ2-5,.,.,TRBV7-8,TGTGCCAGCAGCTTAGGCAGAAGAGAGACCCAGTACTTC,CASSLGRRETQYF
TRBJ2-3,TRBD2,.,TRBV9,TGTGCCAGCAGCGTAGACGACAGCGGGGGCCTAAACACAGATACGCAGTATTTT,CASSVDDSGGLNTDTQYF
TRBJ2-5,TRBD2,.,TRBV5-1,TGCGCCAGCAGCTTGGGGCTAGCGGTCGTGGAGACCCAGTACTTC,CASSLGLAVVETQYF
TRBJ2-1,.,.,TRBV3-1/TRBV3-2,TGTGCCAGCAGCCAAGGCGGCTACAATGAGCAGTTCTTC,CASSQGGYNEQFF
TRBJ1-1,.,.,TRBV18,TGTGCCAGCTCCTACAGGGAAACGAACACTGAAGCTTTCTTT,CASSYRETNTEAFF
TRBJ1-2,.,.,TRBV6-1,TGTGCCAGCAGTGACAGGGGTGGGAGCTATGGCTACACCTTC,CASSDRGGSYGYTF
TRBJ1-3,.,.,TRBV19,TGTGCCAGTAGTCCGGGGGTTGGAAACACCATATATTTT,CASSPGVGNTIYF
TRBJ1-5,.,.,TRBV7-2,TGTGCCAGCAGCTTTAACAGGTATCAGCCCCAGCATTTT,CASSFNRYQPQHF
TRBJ2-5,.,.,TRBV12-3/TRBV12-4,TGTGCCAGCAAACGACAGCCCCAAGAGACCCAGTACTTC,CASKRQPQETQYF
TRBJ1-2,.,.,TRBV9,TGTGCCAGCAGCGTAGGGACACAATATGGCTACACCTTC,CASSVGTQYGYTF
TRBJ2-3,.,.,TRBV6-5,TGTGCCAGCACCTCAGACACAGATACGCAGTATTTT,CASTSDTDTQYF
TRBJ2-3,.,.,TRBV14,TGTGCCAGCAGCCAATTCGACAAGCGCACAGATACGCAGTATTTT,CASSQFDKRTDTQYF
TRBJ2-5,TRBD1,once,TRBV3-1/TRBV3-2,TGTGCCAGCAGCCAAGCGGGGACAGGAGAAGAGACCCAGTACTTC,CASSQAGTGEETQYF
TRBJ2-1,.,.,TRBV15,TGTGCCACCAGCGCGGGGTCCCCCTACAATGAGCAGTTCTTC,CATSAGSPYNEQFF
TRBJ2-7,.,.,TRBV4-1,TGCGCCAGCAGCCAATTAAAGAGGGGGGGGATTCTGGAGCAGTACTTC,CASSQLKRGGILEQYF
TRBJ2-3,.,.,TRBV4-2,TGTGCCAGCAGCCTATGGAGGGGGCGTACCACAGATACGCAGTATTTT,CASSLWRGRTTDTQYF
TRBJ2-1,TRBD2,.,TRBV5-1,TGCGCCAGCAGCCCACGGGGAGGGTTCAATGAGCAGTTCTTC,CASSPRGGFNEQFF
TRBJ1-1,TRBD1,.,TRBV7-8,TGTGCCAGCAGCTTAATCGGACAGGGTTTAACTGAAGCTTTCTTT,CASSLIGQGLTEAFF
TRBJ1-5,TRBD1,.,TRBV5-1,TGCGCCAGCAGCCTGACAGGGGGAATCAATCAGCCCCAGCATTTT,CASSLTGGINQPQHF